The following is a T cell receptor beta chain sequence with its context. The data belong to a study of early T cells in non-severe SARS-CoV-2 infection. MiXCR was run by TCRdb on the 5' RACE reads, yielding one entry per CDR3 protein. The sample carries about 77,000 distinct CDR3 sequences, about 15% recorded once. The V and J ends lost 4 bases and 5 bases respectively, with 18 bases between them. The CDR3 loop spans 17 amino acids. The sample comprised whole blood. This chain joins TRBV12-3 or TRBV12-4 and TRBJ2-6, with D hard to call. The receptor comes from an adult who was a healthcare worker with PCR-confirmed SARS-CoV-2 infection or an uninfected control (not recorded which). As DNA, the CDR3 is TGTGCCAGCAGTTCAGGTACCCCAAGACTGCGGGCCAACGTCCTGACTTTC. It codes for CASSSGTPRLRANVLTF.